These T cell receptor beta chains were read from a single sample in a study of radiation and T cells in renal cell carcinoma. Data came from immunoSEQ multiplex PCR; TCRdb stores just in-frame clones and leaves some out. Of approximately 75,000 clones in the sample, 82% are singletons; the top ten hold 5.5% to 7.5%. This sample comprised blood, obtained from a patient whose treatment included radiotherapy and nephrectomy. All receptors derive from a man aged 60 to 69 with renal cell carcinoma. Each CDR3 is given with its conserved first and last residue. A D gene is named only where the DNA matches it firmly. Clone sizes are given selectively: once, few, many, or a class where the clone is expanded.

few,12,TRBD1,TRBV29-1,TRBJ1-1,TGCAGCGTAGGACAGGGGCCCACTGAAGCTTTCTTT,CSVGQGPTEAFF
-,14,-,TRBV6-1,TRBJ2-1,TGTGCCAGCACTAGACAGGGACTTGTCCATGAGCAGTTCTTC,CASTRQGLVHEQFF
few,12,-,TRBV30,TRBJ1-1,TGTGCCTGGACCAGGCGGAACACTGAAGCTTTCTTT,CAWTRRNTEAFF
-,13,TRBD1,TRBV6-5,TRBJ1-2,TGTGCCAGCAGGAAGGACAGGGACTATGGCTACACCTTC,CASRKDRDYGYTF
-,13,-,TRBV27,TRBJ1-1,TGTGCCAGCAGTTTAGTGTGGCGGACTGAAGCTTTCTTT,CASSLVWRTEAFF
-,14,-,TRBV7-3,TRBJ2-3,TGTGCCAGCAGCTTTCAGTCTGGCACAGATACGCAGTATTTT,CASSFQSGTDTQYF
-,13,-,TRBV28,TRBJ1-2,TGTGTTACTTCACTTTTAATTAGTAATGGCTACACCTTC,CVTSLLISNGYTF
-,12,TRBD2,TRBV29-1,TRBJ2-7,TGCAGCGTATCCGGGACTACGTACGAGCAGTACTTC,CSVSGTTYEQYF
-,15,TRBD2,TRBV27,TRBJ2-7,TGTGCCAGCAGTTTACGGAGCGGGAGTAGATACGAGCAGTACTTC,CASSLRSGSRYEQYF
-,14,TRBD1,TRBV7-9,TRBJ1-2,TGTGCCAGCAGCCCAGAGACAGGGGACTATGGCTACACCTTC,CASSPETGDYGYTF
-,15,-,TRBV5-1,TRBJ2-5,TGCGCCAGCAGCTTCCGACGGGGGTACCAAGAGACCCAGTACTTC,CASSFRRGYQETQYF
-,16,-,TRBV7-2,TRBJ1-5,TGTGCCAGCAGCTTAATGGGGGGGTATAGCAATCAGCCCCAGCATTTT,CASSLMGGYSNQPQHF
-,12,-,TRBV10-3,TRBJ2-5,TGTGCCATCAGTGAAGGCGAAGAGACCCAGTACTTC,CAISEGEETQYF